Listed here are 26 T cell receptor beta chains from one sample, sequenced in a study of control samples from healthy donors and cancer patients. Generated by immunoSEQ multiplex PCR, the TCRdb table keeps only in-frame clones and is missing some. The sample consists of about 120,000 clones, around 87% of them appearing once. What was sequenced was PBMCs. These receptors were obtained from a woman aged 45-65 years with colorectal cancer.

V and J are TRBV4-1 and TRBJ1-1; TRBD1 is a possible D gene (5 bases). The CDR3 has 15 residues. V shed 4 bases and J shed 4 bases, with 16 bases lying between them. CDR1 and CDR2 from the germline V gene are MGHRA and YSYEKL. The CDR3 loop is CASSPYGGESTEAFF. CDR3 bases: TGCGCCAGCAGCCCCTATGGGGGGGAAAGCACTGAAGCTTTCTTT.

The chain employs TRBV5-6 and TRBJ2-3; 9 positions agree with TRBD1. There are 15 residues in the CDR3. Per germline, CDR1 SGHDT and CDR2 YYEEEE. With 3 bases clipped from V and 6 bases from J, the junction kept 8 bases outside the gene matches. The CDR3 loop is CASSSAGTGFDTQYF. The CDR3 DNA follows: TGTGCCAGCAGCTCCGCCGGGACAGGGTTCGATACGCAGTATTTT.

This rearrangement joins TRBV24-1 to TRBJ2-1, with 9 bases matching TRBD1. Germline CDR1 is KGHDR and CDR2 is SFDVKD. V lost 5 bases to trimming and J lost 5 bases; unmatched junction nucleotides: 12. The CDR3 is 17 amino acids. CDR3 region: CATSASPRDRVHNEQFF. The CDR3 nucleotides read TGTGCCACCAGTGCTTCTCCTCGGGACAGGGTCCACAATGAGCAGTTCTTC.

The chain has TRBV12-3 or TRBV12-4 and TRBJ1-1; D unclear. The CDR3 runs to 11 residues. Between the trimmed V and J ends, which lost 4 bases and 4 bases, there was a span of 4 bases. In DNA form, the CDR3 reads TGTGCCAGCAGTTCGAGCACTGAAGCTTTCTTT. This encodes CASSSSTEAFF.

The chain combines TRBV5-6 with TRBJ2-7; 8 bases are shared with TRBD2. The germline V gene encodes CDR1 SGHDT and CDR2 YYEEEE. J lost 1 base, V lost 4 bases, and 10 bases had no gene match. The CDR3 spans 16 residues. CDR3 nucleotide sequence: TGTGCCAGCAGCGATAAACTAGCGGCCCTATCCTACGAGCAGTACTTC. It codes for CASSDKLAALSYEQYF.

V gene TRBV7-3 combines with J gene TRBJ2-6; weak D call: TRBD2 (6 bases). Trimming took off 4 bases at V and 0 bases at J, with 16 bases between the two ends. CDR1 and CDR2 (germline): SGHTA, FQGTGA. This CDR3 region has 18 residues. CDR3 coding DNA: TGTGCCAGCAGCTCGTTAAGGCGGGGAAGCTCTGGGGCCAACGTCCTGACTTTC. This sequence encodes CASSSLRRGSSGANVLTF.

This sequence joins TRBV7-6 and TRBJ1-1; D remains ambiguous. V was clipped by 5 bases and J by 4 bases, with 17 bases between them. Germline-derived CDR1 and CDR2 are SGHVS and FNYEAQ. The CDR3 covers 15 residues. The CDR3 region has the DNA TGTGCCAGCAGCCACTCGACGGCGTCGAGCACTGAAGCTTTCTTT. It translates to CASSHSTASSTEAFF.

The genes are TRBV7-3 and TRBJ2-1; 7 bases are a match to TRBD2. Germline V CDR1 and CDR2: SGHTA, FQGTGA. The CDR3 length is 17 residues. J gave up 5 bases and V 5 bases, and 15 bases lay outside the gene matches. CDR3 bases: TGTGCCAGCAGCCCCACCAAACCGGGACTACAAAACAATGAGCAGTTCTTC. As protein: CASSPTKPGLQNNEQFF.

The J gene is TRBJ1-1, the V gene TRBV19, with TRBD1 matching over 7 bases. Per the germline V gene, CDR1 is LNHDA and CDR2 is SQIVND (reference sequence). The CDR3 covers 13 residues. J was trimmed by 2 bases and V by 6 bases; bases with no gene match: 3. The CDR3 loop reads CASSEGANTEAFF. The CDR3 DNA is TGTGCCAGTAGCGAGGGGGCCAACACTGAAGCTTTCTTT.

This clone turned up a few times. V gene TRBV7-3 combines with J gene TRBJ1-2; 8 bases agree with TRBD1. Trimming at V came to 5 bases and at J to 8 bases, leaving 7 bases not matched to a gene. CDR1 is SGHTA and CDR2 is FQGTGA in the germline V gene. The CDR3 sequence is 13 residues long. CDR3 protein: CASSQTGAAGYTF. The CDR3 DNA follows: TGTGCCAGCAGCCAGACAGGGGCGGCCGGCTACACCTTC.

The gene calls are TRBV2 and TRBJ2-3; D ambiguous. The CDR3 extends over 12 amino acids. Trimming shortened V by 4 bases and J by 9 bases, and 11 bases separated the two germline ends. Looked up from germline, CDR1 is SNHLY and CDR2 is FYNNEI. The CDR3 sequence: CASSARLETQYF. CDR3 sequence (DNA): TGTGCCAGCAGTGCTAGGTTGGAAACGCAGTATTTT.

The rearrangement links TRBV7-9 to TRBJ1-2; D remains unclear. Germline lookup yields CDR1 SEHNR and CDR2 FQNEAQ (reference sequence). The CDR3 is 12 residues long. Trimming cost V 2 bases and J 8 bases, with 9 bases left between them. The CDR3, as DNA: TGTGCCAGCAGCTTAATCGTCGGCGGCTACACCTTC. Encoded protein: CASSLIVGGYTF.

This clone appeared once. The CDR3 DNA reads TGTGCCAGTAGTCGGGGCACAGATACGCAGTATTTT. Encoded protein: CASSRGTDTQYF. The chain has TRBV19 and TRBJ2-3, with no clear D. This CDR3 has 12 amino acids. Germline V gene lookup returns CDR1 LNHDA and CDR2 SQIVND (reference sequence). V gave up 5 bases and J gave up 1 base, with 4 bases separating them.

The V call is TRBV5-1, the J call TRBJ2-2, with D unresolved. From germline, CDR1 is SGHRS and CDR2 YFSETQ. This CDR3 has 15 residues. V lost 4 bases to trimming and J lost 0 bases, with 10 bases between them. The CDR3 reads CASSISTANTGELFF. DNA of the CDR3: TGCGCCAGCAGCATATCGACTGCGAACACCGGGGAGCTGTTTTTT.

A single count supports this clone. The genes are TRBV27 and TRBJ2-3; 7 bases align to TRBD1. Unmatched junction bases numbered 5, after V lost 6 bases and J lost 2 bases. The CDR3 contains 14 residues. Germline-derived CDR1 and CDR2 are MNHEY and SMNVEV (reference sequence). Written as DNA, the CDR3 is TGTGCCAGCAGCCGGACAGGCGACACAGATACGCAGTATTTT. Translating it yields CASSRTGDTDTQYF.

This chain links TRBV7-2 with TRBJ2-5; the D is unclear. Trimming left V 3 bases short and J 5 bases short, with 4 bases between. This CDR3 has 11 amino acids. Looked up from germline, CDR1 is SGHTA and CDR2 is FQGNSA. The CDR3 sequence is CASSFGETQYF. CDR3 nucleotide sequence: TGTGCCAGCAGCTTCGGCGAGACCCAGTACTTC.

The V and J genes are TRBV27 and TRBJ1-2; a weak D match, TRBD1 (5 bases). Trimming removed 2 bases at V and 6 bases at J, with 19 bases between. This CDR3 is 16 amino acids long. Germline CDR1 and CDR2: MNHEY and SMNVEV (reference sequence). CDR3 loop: CASSLRPGTGWDGYTF. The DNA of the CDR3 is TGTGCCAGCAGTTTACGGCCCGGGACTGGGTGGGATGGCTACACCTTC.

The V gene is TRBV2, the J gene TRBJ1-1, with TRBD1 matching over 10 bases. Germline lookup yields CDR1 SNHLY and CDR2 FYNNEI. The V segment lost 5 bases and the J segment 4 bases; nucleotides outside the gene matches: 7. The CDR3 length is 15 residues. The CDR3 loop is CASSTRQGAGTEAFF. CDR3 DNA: TGTGCCAGCAGTACCAGACAGGGGGCTGGCACTGAAGCTTTCTTT.

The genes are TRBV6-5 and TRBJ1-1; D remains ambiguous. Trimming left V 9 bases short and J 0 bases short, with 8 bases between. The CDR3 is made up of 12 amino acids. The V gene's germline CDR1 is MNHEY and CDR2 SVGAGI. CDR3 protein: CASQRMNTEAFF. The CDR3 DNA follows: TGTGCCAGTCAGAGGATGAACACTGAAGCTTTCTTT.

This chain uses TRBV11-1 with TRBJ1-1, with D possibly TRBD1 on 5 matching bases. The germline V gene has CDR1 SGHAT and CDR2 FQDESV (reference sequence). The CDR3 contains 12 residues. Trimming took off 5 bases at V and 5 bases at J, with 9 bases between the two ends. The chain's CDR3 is CASSGARTEAFF. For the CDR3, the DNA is TGTGCCAGCAGCGGGGCCAGGACTGAAGCTTTCTTT.

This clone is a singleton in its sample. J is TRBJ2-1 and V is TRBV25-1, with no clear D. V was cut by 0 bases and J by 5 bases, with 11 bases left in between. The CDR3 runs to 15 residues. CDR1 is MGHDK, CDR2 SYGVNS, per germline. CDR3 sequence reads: CASSEYQAKNNEQFF. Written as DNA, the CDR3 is TGTGCCAGCAGTGAATATCAGGCTAAAAACAATGAGCAGTTCTTC.

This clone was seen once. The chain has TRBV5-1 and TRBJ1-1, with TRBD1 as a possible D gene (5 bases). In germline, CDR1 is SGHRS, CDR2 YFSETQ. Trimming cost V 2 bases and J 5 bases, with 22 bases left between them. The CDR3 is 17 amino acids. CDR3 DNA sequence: TGCGCCAGCAGCTTATCAGGGCTAACCTCCCGAGGGACTGAAGCTTTCTTT. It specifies CASSLSGLTSRGTEAFF.

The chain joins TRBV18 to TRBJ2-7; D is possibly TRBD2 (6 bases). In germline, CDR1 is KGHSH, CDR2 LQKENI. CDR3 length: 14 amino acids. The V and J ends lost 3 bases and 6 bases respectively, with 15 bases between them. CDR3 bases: TGTGCCAGCTCACCCTCCGGGAGCGTCGGCGAGCAGTACTTC. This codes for CASSPSGSVGEQYF.

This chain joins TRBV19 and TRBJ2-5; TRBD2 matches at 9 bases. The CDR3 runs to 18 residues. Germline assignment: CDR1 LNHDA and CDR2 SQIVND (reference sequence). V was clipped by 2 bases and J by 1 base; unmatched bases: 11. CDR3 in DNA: TGTGCCAGTAGTATAACAGCTTCGGGAGCGGGAGGCCAAGAGACCCAGTACTTC. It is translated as CASSITASGAGGQETQYF. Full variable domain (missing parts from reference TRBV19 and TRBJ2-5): DGGITQSPKYLFRKEGQNVTLSCEQNLNHDAMYWYRQDPGQGLRLIYYSQIVNDFQKGDIAEGYSVSREKKESFPLTVTSAQKNPTAFYLCASSITASGAGGQETQYFGPGTRLLVL.

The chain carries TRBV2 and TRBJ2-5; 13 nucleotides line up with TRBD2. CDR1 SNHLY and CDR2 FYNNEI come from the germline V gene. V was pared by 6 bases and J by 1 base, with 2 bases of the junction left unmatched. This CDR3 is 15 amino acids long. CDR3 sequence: CASSRLAGGQETQYF. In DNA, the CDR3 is TGTGCCAGCAGCCGACTAGCGGGGGGCCAAGAGACCCAGTACTTC.

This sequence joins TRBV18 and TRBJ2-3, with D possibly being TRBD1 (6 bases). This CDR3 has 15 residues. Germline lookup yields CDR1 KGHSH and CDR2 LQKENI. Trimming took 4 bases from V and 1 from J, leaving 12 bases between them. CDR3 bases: TGTGCCAGCTCACTACAGGGATTGGGCACAGATACGCAGTATTTT. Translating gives CASSLQGLGTDTQYF.